A selection of T cell receptor beta chains follows, all from one sample in a study of T cell repertoires in cytomegalovirus infection. TCRdb re-called the reads with MiXCR, one entry per CDR3 protein. The sample carries 200,000 to 250,000 distinct CDR3 sequences, 30% to 45% recorded once. Their target antigens are unknown. The source was CD8+ T cells from cultured PBMCs, collected from culture after CMV antigen stimulation. Receptors originate from a human donor in good health (CMV status not recorded). Some clones in this sample may be carry-over from other donors' samples. Both conserved end residues are part of each CDR3. The order of the fields is J gene, V gene, D gene, clone size, CDR3 protein, CDR3 DNA. D genes are given only for firm matches. Clone size is stated in some rows and not others, as once, few, many or a class when expanded.

j_call: TRBJ2-5
v_call: TRBV9
d_call: NA
clone_size: NA
cdr3_aa: CASSPRTRETQYF
cdr3_nt: TGTGCCAGCAGCCCCCGCACAAGGGAGACCCAGTACTTC

j_call: TRBJ1-5
v_call: TRBV6-1
d_call: NA
clone_size: many
cdr3_aa: CASSASMHRSNQPQHF
cdr3_nt: TGTGCCAGCAGTGCTTCTATGCATCGGAGCAATCAGCCCCAGCATTTT

j_call: TRBJ2-1
v_call: TRBV10-3
d_call: NA
clone_size: NA
cdr3_aa: CAISEKGSSYNEQFF
cdr3_nt: TGTGCCATCAGTGAGAAGGGCAGCTCCTACAATGAGCAGTTCTTC

j_call: TRBJ1-2
v_call: TRBV10-2
d_call: TRBD1
clone_size: NA
cdr3_aa: CASRFVPGQTSYGYTF
cdr3_nt: TGCGCCAGCCGATTTGTCCCGGGACAGACGTCTTATGGCTACACCTTC

j_call: TRBJ2-5
v_call: TRBV5-4
d_call: TRBD2
clone_size: NA
cdr3_aa: CASSLERSSGEETQYF
cdr3_nt: TGTGCCAGCAGCTTGGAGCGGTCTAGCGGGGAAGAGACCCAGTACTTC

j_call: TRBJ2-1
v_call: TRBV7-2
d_call: NA
clone_size: NA
cdr3_aa: CASSLMGTGSSYNEQFF
cdr3_nt: TGTGCCAGCAGCCTAATGGGCACAGGGAGCTCCTACAATGAGCAGTTCTTC

j_call: TRBJ2-7
v_call: TRBV12-3/TRBV12-4
d_call: TRBD1
clone_size: few
cdr3_aa: CASSPSLDRNSYEQYF
cdr3_nt: TGTGCCAGCAGCCCATCACTGGACAGGAACTCCTACGAGCAGTACTTC

j_call: TRBJ1-1
v_call: TRBV12-3/TRBV12-4
d_call: TRBD1
clone_size: NA
cdr3_aa: CASSRRGGNTEAFF
cdr3_nt: TGTGCCAGCAGTCGCAGGGGGGGGAACACTGAAGCTTTCTTT

j_call: TRBJ2-2
v_call: TRBV6-5
d_call: TRBD1
clone_size: NA
cdr3_aa: CASSLSGGGVAGELFF
cdr3_nt: TGTGCCTCATCTCTCTCAGGGGGCGGAGTGGCCGGGGAGCTGTTTTTT

j_call: TRBJ2-2
v_call: TRBV11-2
d_call: TRBD2
clone_size: few
cdr3_aa: CASSPAGARAGGLTGELFF
cdr3_nt: TGTGCCAGCAGCCCCGCGGGGGCCCGAGCGGGAGGGCTCACCGGGGAGCTGTTTTTT

j_call: TRBJ2-2
v_call: TRBV7-9
d_call: NA
clone_size: NA
cdr3_aa: CASSLALGTGELFF
cdr3_nt: TGTGCCAGCAGCTTAGCCCTGGGCACCGGGGAGCTGTTTTTT

j_call: TRBJ2-3
v_call: TRBV7-9
d_call: NA
clone_size: few
cdr3_aa: CASSLPAIYGDTQYF
cdr3_nt: TGTGCCAGCAGCTTACCGGCTATCTATGGGGATACGCAGTATTTT

j_call: TRBJ1-1
v_call: TRBV9
d_call: NA
clone_size: few
cdr3_aa: CASGRGAADLNTEAFF
cdr3_nt: TGTGCCAGCGGAAGAGGGGCAGCCGACCTGAACACTGAAGCTTTCTTT

j_call: TRBJ2-7
v_call: TRBV6-2/TRBV6-3
d_call: TRBD1
clone_size: few
cdr3_aa: CASSLQAGGTYEQYF
cdr3_nt: TGTGCCAGCAGTTTACAGGCAGGGGGCACCTACGAGCAGTACTTC

j_call: TRBJ1-6
v_call: TRBV11-1
d_call: NA
clone_size: many
cdr3_aa: CASSLRWMSPLHF
cdr3_nt: TGTGCCAGCAGCTTACGGTGGATGTCACCCCTCCACTTT

j_call: TRBJ2-5
v_call: TRBV14
d_call: TRBD2
clone_size: NA
cdr3_aa: CASSLYIGRTAAETQYF
cdr3_nt: TGTGCCAGCAGCCTCTACATCGGGAGGACCGCGGCGGAGACCCAGTACTTC

j_call: TRBJ2-7
v_call: TRBV4-1
d_call: NA
clone_size: NA
cdr3_aa: CASGGTDGAEQYF
cdr3_nt: TGCGCCAGCGGGGGGACAGACGGAGCCGAGCAGTACTTC

j_call: TRBJ1-2
v_call: TRBV15
d_call: TRBD1
clone_size: NA
cdr3_aa: CATSRTVARTGPNGYNF
cdr3_nt: TGTGCCACCAGCAGGACCGTAGCGAGGACAGGTCCAAATGGCTACAACTTC

j_call: TRBJ2-7
v_call: TRBV7-8
d_call: TRBD2
clone_size: NA
cdr3_aa: CASSFRLAGGYEQYF
cdr3_nt: TGTGCCAGCAGCTTTCGACTAGCGGGGGGCTACGAGCAGTACTTC

j_call: TRBJ1-2
v_call: TRBV6-8
d_call: NA
clone_size: NA
cdr3_aa: CAVREQGGYTF
cdr3_nt: TGTGCCGTTCGCGAGCAAGGTGGCTACACCTTC

j_call: TRBJ2-5
v_call: TRBV20-1
d_call: NA
clone_size: NA
cdr3_aa: CSARDFSTGHELETQYF
cdr3_nt: TGCAGTGCTAGAGATTTTTCGACAGGCCATGAATTGGAGACCCAGTACTTC

j_call: TRBJ2-7
v_call: TRBV4-1
d_call: NA
clone_size: NA
cdr3_aa: CASSKARGVGSGEQYF
cdr3_nt: TGCGCCAGCAGCAAAGCCCGCGGGGTGGGATCGGGGGAGCAGTACTTC

j_call: TRBJ2-3
v_call: TRBV7-6
d_call: NA
clone_size: medium-sized
cdr3_aa: CASSPYRDTQYF
cdr3_nt: TGTGCCAGCAGCCCCTACAGGGATACGCAGTATTTT

j_call: TRBJ2-5
v_call: TRBV20-1
d_call: NA
clone_size: NA
cdr3_aa: CSARAPRGKQETQYF
cdr3_nt: TGCAGTGCTAGAGCCCCTAGGGGGAAACAAGAGACCCAGTACTTC

j_call: TRBJ2-3
v_call: TRBV11-3
d_call: TRBD2
clone_size: few
cdr3_aa: CASSLAPGTMTCTDTQYF
cdr3_nt: TGTGCCAGCAGCTTAGCACCTGGGACTATGACTTGCACAGATACGCAGTATTTT

j_call: TRBJ2-1
v_call: TRBV7-8
d_call: TRBD2
clone_size: many
cdr3_aa: CASSKPGLAGTYEQFF
cdr3_nt: TGTGCCAGCAGCAAACCGGGACTAGCGGGAACATATGAGCAGTTCTTC

j_call: TRBJ2-1
v_call: TRBV14
d_call: TRBD2
clone_size: many
cdr3_aa: CASRPGTMRHPEQFF
cdr3_nt: TGTGCCAGCAGGCCCGGGACTATGAGGCATCCTGAGCAGTTCTTC

j_call: TRBJ2-1
v_call: TRBV5-6
d_call: NA
clone_size: NA
cdr3_aa: CASSLDAGAFYNEQFF
cdr3_nt: TGTGCCAGCAGCTTGGATGCAGGGGCATTCTACAATGAGCAGTTCTTC

j_call: TRBJ1-6
v_call: TRBV12-3/TRBV12-4
d_call: TRBD1
clone_size: NA
cdr3_aa: CASSLGDRSSPLHF
cdr3_nt: TGTGCCAGCAGCCTTGGGGACAGGAGTTCACCCCTCCACTTT

j_call: TRBJ2-3
v_call: TRBV6-5
d_call: NA
clone_size: NA
cdr3_aa: CASRYRTEQYF
cdr3_nt: TGTGCCAGCAGGTACCGGACAGAGCAGTATTTT

j_call: TRBJ1-5
v_call: TRBV20-1
d_call: NA
clone_size: NA
cdr3_aa: CSAVEGGSQPQHF
cdr3_nt: TGCAGTGCTGTGGAAGGTGGGAGCCAGCCCCAGCATTTT

j_call: TRBJ1-2
v_call: TRBV24-1
d_call: NA
clone_size: NA
cdr3_aa: CATGGSLNYGYTF
cdr3_nt: TGTGCCACCGGCGGGTCCCTAAACTATGGCTACACCTTC

j_call: TRBJ2-1
v_call: TRBV19
d_call: TRBD1
clone_size: NA
cdr3_aa: CASSIGTGKDEQFF
cdr3_nt: TGTGCCAGTAGTATTGGGACAGGGAAGGATGAGCAGTTCTTC

j_call: TRBJ2-7
v_call: TRBV7-9
d_call: NA
clone_size: NA
cdr3_aa: CASSSSRDPAYEQYF
cdr3_nt: TGTGCCAGCAGCTCATCCCGGGACCCAGCCTACGAGCAGTACTTC

j_call: TRBJ1-2
v_call: TRBV7-6
d_call: NA
clone_size: NA
cdr3_aa: CASSSWTVVYGYTF
cdr3_nt: TGTGCAAGCAGCTCTTGGACAGTTGTCTATGGCTACACCTTC

j_call: TRBJ2-5
v_call: TRBV20-1
d_call: NA
clone_size: NA
cdr3_aa: CSARVMGAETQYF
cdr3_nt: TGCAGTGCTAGAGTTATGGGGGCTGAGACCCAGTACTTC

j_call: TRBJ2-7
v_call: TRBV20-1
d_call: TRBD2
clone_size: NA
cdr3_aa: CSARGGLAGVGEQYF
cdr3_nt: TGCAGTGCTAGGGGGGGACTAGCGGGAGTTGGCGAGCAGTACTTC